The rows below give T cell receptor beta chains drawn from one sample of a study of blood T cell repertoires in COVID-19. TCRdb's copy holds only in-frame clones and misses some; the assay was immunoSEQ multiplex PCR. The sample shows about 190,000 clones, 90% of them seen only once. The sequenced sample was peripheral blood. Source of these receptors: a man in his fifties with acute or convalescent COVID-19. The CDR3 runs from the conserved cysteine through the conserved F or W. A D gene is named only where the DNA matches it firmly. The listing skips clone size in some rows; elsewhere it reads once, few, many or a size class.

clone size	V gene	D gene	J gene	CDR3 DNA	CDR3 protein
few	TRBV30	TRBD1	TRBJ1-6	TGTGCCTGGAAAAAAGGGGGCCTACCCCTCCACTTT	CAWKKGGLPLHF
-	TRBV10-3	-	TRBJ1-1	TGTGCCGTCGGGCGGGCCGGGGAGACTGAAGCTTTCTTT	CAVGRAGETEAFF
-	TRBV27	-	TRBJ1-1	TGTGCCAGCAGAGGACAGTATAACACTGAAGCTTTCTTT	CASRGQYNTEAFF
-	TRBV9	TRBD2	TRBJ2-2	TGTGCCAGCAGCGGTCCCGGGACTAGCGGGACAGACACCGGGGAGCTGTTTTTT	CASSGPGTSGTDTGELFF
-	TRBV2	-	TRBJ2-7	TGTGCCGTCCAGGGCAACTTTGGCGAGCAGTACTTC	CAVQGNFGEQYF
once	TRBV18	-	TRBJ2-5	TGTGCCAGCTCACCACCCTCTGTAGAGACCCAGTACTTC	CASSPPSVETQYF
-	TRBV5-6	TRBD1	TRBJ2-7	TGTGCCAGCAACCAGGGGGCGCGGGACGAGCAGTACTTC	CASNQGARDEQYF
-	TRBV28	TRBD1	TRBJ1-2	TGTGCCAGCAGTTCGGGACAGAACTATGGCTACACCTTC	CASSSGQNYGYTF
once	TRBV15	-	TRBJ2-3	TGTGCCACCAGCATCTTAGATACGCAGTATTTT	CATSILDTQYF
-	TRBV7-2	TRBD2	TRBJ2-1	TGTGCCAGCAGCTCGACTAGCGGGGGGATAGACAATGAGCAGTTCTTC	CASSSTSGGIDNEQFF
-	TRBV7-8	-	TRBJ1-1	TGTGCCAGCAGCTCCCCTAGTCAATCGAACACTGAAGCTTTCTTT	CASSSPSQSNTEAFF
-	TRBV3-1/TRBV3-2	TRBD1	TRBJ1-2	TGTGCCAGCAGCAGACAGGGGGCTAAGGATGGCTACACCTTC	CASSRQGAKDGYTF
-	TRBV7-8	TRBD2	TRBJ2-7	TGTGCCAGCAGCCCACTGGGACTAGCGGGAGGGTGGGACGAGCAGTACTTC	CASSPLGLAGGWDEQYF
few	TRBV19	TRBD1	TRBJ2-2	TGTGCCAGTCGATTATCCGGGACAGGGAGTTCCGGGGAGCTGTTTTTT	CASRLSGTGSSGELFF
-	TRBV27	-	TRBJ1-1	TGTGCCAGCAGTCCGACGGGGGGTCTGAACACTGAAGCTTTCTTT	CASSPTGGLNTEAFF
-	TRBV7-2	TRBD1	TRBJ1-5	TGTGCCAGCAGCTTAGGGACAGGAATGCAGCCCCAGCATTTT	CASSLGTGMQPQHF
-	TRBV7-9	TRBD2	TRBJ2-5	TGTGCCAGCAGCTTTGGGCGGGGGGGCCCGGAGGAAGAGACCCAGTACTTC	CASSFGRGGPEEETQYF
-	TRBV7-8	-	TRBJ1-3	TGTGCCAGCAGCCCTGACACGAGTGGAAACACCATATATTTT	CASSPDTSGNTIYF
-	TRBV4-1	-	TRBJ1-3	TGCGCCAGCAGCTTATCGGTGGGGAGCTCTGGAAACACCATATATTTT	CASSLSVGSSGNTIYF
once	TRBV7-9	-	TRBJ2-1	TGTGCCAGCAGCACTTGGGGGGAGGCGGAATACAATGAGCAGTTCTTC	CASSTWGEAEYNEQFF
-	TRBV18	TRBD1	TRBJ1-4	TGTGCCAGCTCACCCACGACAGGGGCAACTAATGAAAAACTGTTTTTT	CASSPTTGATNEKLFF
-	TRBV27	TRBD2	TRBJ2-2	TGTGCCAGCACCAACGTAGCGGGAGACCCCGTCGGGGAGCTGTTTTTT	CASTNVAGDPVGELFF
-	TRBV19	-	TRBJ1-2	TGTGCCAGTAGTCCCCAGCTGGGCAAGAACTATGGCTACACCTTC	CASSPQLGKNYGYTF
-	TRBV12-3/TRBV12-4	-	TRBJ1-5	TGTGCCAGCAGCTTCGACTTGTATCAGCCCCAGCATTTT	CASSFDLYQPQHF
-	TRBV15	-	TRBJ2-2	TGTGCCACCAGCAGAGATCTATTGCAGGGTCCGGCCGGGGAGCTGTTTTTT	CATSRDLLQGPAGELFF
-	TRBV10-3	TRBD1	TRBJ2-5	TGTGCCATCAGCCTACAGGGGTCCCAAGAGACCCAGTACTTC	CAISLQGSQETQYF
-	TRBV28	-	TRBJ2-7	TGTGCCAGCACTAGAGGGGGAACACCCTACGAGCAGTACTTC	CASTRGGTPYEQYF
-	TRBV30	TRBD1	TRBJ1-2	TGTGCCTGGAGTGTCCCCGGGACAGGGCGCTATGGCTACACCTTC	CAWSVPGTGRYGYTF
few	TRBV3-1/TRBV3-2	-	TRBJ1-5	TGTGCCAGCAGCCAAGACAGTGTCAATCAGCCCCAGCATTTT	CASSQDSVNQPQHF
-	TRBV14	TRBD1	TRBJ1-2	TGTGCCAGCAGCGCACAGGGGGCCGTAGCGTATGGCTACACCTTC	CASSAQGAVAYGYTF
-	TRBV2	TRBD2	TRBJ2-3	TGTGCCAGCCTCGGACTAGCGGGGGTCCTAGATACGCAGTATTTT	CASLGLAGVLDTQYF
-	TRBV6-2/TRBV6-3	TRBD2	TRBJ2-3	TGTGCCAGCAGCGACCGGACTAGCGGCACAGATACGCAGTATTTT	CASSDRTSGTDTQYF
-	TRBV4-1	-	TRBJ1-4	TGCGCCAGCAGCCAGCGCGGTGCTTTTAATGAAAAACTGTTTTTT	CASSQRGAFNEKLFF
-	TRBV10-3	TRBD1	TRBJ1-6	TGTGCCATCAGGCAGGAAGGTGGACAGGGGATGAATTCACCCCTCCACTTT	CAIRQEGGQGMNSPLHF
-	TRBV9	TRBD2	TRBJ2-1	TGTGCCAGCGCCAAAGGCGGGGGAGAGTCGAATGAGCAGTTCTTC	CASAKGGGESNEQFF
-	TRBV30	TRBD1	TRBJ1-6	TGTGCCGGCCAGGACAGGGGAAATTCACCCCTCCACTTT	CAGQDRGNSPLHF
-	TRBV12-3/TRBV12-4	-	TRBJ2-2	TGTGCCAGCAGTTTCCGGGACGGGGAGCTGTTTTTT	CASSFRDGELFF
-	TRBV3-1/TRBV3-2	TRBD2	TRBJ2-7	TGTGCCAGCAGCCAAGTACTAGCGGGATACGAGCAGTACTTC	CASSQVLAGYEQYF
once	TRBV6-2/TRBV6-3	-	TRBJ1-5	TGTGCCAGCAGTTACTCGACAGGCTATAGCAATCAGCCCCAGCATTTT	CASSYSTGYSNQPQHF
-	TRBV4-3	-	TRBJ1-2	TGCGCCAGCAGCCAAGATGGGGGAGGCGGCTATGGCTACACCTTC	CASSQDGGGGYGYTF
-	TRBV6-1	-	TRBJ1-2	TGTGCCAGCAGTGAATCAGTTGGTCCCTATGGCTACACCTTC	CASSESVGPYGYTF
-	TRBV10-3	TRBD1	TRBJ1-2	TGTGCCATCAGTGATGGGACAGAGGAAGGCACCTTC	CAISDGTEEGTF
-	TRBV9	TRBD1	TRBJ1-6	TGTGCCAGCAGCGCGGGGGACAGGGTTAATTCACCCCTCCACTTT	CASSAGDRVNSPLHF
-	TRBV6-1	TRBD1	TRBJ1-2	TGTGCCAGCAGTGAAGCGCACGGGACAGCTTACTATGGCTACACCTTC	CASSEAHGTAYYGYTF
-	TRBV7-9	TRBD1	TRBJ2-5	TGTGCCAGCACAGGGGACAGACAAGAGACCCAGTACTTC	CASTGDRQETQYF
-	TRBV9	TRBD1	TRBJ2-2	TGTGCCAGCAGCGTAGCGGGACAGGGGTCCGGGGAGCTGTTTTTT	CASSVAGQGSGELFF
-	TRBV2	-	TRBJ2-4	TGTGCCAGCAACGGACTTTTAGCCAAAAACATTCAGTACTTC	CASNGLLAKNIQYF
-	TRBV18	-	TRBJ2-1	TGTGCCAGCTCACCAGTCCGAGGCGTCGGGGGTGAGCAGTTCTTC	CASSPVRGVGGEQFF
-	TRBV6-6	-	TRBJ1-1	TGTGCCAGCAGCCAGCAGGAGAACACTGAAGCTTTCTTT	CASSQQENTEAFF
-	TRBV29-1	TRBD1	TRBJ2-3	TGCAGCGTGGTCGGGACAGGGAGCACAGATACGCAGTATTTT	CSVVGTGSTDTQYF
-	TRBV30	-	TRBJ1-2	TGTGCCTGGAGTGTACAAGGGGCCTATGGCTACACCTTC	CAWSVQGAYGYTF
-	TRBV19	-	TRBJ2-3	TGTGCCAGTAGTATGGGGTTTGGGGGACAAAGTACAGATACGCAGTATTTT	CASSMGFGGQSTDTQYF
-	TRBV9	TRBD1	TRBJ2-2	TGTGCCAGCAGCGCCAGGACAGGGATGTTGGTGACCGGGGAGCTGTTTTTT	CASSARTGMLVTGELFF
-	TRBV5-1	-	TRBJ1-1	TGCGCCAGCAGCCCCCGGGGGGGAGATACTGAAGCTTTCTTT	CASSPRGGDTEAFF
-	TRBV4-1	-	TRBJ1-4	TGCGCCAGCAGCCAAGCCTCAACTAATGAAAAACTGTTTTTT	CASSQASTNEKLFF